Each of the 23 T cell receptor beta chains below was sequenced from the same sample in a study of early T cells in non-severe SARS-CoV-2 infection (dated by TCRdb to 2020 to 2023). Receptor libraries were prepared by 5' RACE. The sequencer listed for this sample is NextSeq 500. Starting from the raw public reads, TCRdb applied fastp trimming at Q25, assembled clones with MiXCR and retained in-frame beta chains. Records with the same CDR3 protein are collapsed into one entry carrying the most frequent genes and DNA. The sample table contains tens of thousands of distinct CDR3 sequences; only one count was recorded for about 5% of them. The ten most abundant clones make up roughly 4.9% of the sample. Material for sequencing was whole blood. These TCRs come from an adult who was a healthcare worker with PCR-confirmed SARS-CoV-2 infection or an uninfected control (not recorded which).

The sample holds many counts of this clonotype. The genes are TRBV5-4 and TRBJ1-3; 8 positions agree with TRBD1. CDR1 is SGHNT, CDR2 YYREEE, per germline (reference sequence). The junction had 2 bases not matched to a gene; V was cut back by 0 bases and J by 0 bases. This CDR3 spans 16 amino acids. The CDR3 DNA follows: TGTGCCAGCAGCTTGGGACAGGGGACCTCTGGAAACACCATATATTTT. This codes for CASSLGQGTSGNTIYF.

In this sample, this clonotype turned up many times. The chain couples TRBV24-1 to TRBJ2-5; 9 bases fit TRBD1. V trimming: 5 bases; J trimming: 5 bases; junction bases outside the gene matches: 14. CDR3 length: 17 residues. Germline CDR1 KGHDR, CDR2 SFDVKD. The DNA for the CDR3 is TGTGCCACCAGTGCGGCGTCCGGGACAGGGAGTTTGGAGACCCAGTACTTC. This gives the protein CATSAASGTGSLETQYF.

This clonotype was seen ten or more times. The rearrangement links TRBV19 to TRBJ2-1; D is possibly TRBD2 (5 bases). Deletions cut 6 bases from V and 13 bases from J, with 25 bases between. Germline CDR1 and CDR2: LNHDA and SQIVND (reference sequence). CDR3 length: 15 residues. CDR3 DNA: TGTGCCAGTAGACTTCACTCTTTGGCGGGCCCGGATCAGTTCTTC. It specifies CASRLHSLAGPDQFF.

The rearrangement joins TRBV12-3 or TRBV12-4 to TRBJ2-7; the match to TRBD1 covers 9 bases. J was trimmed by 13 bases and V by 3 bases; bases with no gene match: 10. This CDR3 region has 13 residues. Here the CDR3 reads CASSFHPGTGPYF. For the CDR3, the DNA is TGTGCCAGCAGTTTTCATCCCGGGACAGGGCCCTACTTC.

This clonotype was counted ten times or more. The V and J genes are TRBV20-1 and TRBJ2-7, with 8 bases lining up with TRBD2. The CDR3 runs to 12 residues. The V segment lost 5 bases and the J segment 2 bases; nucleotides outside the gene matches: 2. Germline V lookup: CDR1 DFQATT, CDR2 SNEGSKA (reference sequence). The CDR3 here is CSALSGTYEQYF. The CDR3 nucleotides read TGCAGTGCTCTTAGCGGGACCTACGAGCAGTACTTC.

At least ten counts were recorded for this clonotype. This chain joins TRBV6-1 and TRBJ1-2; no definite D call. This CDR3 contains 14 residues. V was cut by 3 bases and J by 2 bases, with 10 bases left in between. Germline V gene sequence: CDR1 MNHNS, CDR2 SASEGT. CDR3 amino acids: CASSEGPRNYGYTF. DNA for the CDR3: TGTGCCAGCAGTGAGGGTCCCCGAAACTATGGCTACACCTTC.

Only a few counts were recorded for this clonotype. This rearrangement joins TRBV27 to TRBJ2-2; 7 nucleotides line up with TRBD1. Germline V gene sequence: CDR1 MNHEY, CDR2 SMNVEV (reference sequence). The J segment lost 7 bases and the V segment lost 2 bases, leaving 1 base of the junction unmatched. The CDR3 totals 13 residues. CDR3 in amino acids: CASSLGQVGELFF. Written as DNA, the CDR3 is TGTGCCAGCAGTTTAGGACAGGTCGGGGAGCTGTTTTTT.

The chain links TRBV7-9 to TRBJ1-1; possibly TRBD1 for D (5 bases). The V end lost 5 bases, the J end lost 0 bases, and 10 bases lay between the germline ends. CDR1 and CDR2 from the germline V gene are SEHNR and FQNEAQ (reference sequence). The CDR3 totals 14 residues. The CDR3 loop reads CASSARQMNTEAFF. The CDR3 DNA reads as TGTGCCAGCAGCGCCCGACAGATGAACACTGAAGCTTTCTTT.

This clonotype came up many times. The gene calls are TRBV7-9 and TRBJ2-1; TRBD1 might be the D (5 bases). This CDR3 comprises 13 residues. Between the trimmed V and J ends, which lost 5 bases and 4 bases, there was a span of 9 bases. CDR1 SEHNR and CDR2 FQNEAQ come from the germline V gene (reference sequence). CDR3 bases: TGTGCCAGCAGCACGGACACATACAATGAGCAGTTCTTC. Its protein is CASSTDTYNEQFF.

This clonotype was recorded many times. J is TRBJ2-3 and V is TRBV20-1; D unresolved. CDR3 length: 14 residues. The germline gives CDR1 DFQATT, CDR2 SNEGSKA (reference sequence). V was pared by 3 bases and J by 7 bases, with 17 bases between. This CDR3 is CSASELSSGYTQYF. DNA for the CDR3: TGCAGTGCTAGCGAACTTAGTTCAGGATATACGCAGTATTTT.

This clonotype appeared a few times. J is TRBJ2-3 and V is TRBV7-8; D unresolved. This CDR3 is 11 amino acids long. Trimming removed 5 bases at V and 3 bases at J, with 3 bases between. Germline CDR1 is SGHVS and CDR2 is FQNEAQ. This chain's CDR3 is CASSPTDTQYF. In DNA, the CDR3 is TGTGCCAGCAGCCCTACAGATACGCAGTATTTT.

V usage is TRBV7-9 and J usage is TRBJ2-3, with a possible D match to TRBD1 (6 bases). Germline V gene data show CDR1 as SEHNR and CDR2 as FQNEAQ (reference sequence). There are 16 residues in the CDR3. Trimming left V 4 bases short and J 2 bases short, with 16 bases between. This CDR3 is CASSSPTGFSTDTQYF. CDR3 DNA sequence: TGTGCCAGCAGCTCCCCTACAGGGTTTTCCACAGATACGCAGTATTTT.

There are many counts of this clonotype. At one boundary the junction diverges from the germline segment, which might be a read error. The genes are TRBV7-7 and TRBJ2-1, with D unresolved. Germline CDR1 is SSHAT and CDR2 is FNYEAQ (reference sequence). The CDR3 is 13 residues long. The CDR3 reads CASSFGSANEQFF. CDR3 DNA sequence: TGTGCTAGCAGCTTCGGTTCGGCCAATGAGCAGTTCTTC. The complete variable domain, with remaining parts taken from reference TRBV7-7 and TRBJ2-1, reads GAGVSQSPRYKVTKRGQDVTLRCDPISSHATLYWYQQALGQGPEFLTYFNYEAQPDKSGLPSDRFSAERPEGSISTLTIQRTEQRDSAMYRCASSFGSANEQFFGPGTRLTVL.

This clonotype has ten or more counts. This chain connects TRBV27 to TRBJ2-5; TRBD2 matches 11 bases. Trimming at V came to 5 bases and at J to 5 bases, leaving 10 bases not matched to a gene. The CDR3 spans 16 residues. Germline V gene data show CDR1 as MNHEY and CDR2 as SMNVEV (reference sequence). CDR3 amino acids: CASSQTPSGRPETQYF. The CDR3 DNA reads TGTGCCAGCAGTCAAACTCCTAGCGGGAGGCCGGAGACCCAGTACTTC.

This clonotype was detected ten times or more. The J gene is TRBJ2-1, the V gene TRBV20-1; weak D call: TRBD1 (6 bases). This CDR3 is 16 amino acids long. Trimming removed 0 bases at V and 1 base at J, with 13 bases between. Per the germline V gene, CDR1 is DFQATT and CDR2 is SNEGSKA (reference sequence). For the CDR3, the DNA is TGCAGTGCTAGAGATCCGGCAGGGGTGTCCTACAATGAGCAGTTCTTC. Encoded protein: CSARDPAGVSYNEQFF.

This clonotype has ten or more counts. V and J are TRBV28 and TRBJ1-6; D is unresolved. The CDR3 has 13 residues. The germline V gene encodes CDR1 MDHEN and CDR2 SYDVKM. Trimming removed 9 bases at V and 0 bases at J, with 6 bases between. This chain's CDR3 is CASTSSYNSPLHF. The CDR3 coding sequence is TGTGCCAGTACAAGCTCCTATAATTCACCCCTCCACTTT.

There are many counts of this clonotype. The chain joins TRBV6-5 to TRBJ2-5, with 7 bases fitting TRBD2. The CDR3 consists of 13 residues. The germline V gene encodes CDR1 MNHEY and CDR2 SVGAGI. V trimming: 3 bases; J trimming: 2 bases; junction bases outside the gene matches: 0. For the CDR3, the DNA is TGTGCCAGCAGTTATAGCGGGCAAGAGACCCAGTACTTC. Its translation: CASSYSGQETQYF.

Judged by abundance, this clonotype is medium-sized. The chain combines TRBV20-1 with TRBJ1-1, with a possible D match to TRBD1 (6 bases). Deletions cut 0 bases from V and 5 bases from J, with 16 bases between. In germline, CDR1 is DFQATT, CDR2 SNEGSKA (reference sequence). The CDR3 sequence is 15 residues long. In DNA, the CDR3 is TGCAGTGCTAGAGATACAGGGAGGGGGTCTACTGAAGCTTTCTTT. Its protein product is CSARDTGRGSTEAFF.

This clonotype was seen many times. For the CDR3, the DNA is TGCAGTGCAAGATCACAGAACACTGAAGCTTTCTTT. Translating it yields CSARSQNTEAFF. J is TRBJ1-1 and V is TRBV20-1; D uncertain. Trimming shortened V by 6 bases and J by 1 base, and 9 bases separated the two germline ends. From germline, CDR1 is DFQATT and CDR2 SNEGSKA (reference sequence). The CDR3 runs 12 residues.

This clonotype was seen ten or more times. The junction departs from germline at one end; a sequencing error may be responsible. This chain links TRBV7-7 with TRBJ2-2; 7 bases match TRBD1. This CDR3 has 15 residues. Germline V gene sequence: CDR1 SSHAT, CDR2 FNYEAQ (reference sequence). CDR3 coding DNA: TGTGCTAGCAGCCGGCGGACAGGAGGCACCGGGGAGCTGTTTTTT. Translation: CASSRRTGGTGELFF.

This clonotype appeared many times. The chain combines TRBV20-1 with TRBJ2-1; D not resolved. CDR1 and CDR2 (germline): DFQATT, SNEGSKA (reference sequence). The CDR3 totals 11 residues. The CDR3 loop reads CSHLTGNEQFF. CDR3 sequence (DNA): TGCAGCCACCTCACCGGGAATGAGCAGTTCTTC.

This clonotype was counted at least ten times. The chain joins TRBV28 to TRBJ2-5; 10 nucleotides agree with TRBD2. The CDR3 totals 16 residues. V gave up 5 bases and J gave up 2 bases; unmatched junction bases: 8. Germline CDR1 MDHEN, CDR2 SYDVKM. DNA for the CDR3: TGTGCCAGCAGTGTCCAGATAGCGGGGGGACAAGAGACCCAGTACTTC. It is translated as CASSVQIAGGQETQYF.

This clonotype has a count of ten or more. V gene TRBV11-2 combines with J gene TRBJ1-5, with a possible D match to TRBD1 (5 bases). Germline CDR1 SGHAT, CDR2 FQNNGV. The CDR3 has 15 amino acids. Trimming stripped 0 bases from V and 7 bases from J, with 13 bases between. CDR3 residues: CASSLDLGVGQPQHF. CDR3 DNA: TGTGCCAGCAGCTTAGACCTGGGGGTCGGGCAGCCCCAGCATTTT.